This T cell receptor (beta chain) was profiled in a study of human T cells and chemical hapten exposure. Time point defined: patch test 2, 6 weeks after DPC sensitization. Treatment meaning: therapeutic diphenylcyclopropenone sensitization with weekly scalp DPC. The table lists this clonotype with a few counts. TCRdb re-analysed the RACE reads in MiXCR, keeping a single row per CDR3 protein. This sample has about 140,000 distinct CDR3 sequences, with approximately 12% found just once. The CDR3 has 14 amino acids. V lost 4 bases and J lost 6; bases outside the gene matches: 9. CDR1 and CDR2 (germline): SGHTA, FQGNSA.

The clonotype comes from a woman between 45 and 65 years old with alopecia areata. Some clones in this sample may be carry-over from other donors' samples. The rearrangement links TRBV7-2 to TRBJ2-7; 7 bases are shared with TRBD2. Sequenced material: whole blood, taken in connection with sensitization to the hapten diphenylcyclopropenone (DPC). CDR3 protein: CASSSDSGLSEQYF. The CDR3 DNA is TGTGCCAGCAGCTCGGATAGCGGGTTAAGCGAGCAGTACTTC.